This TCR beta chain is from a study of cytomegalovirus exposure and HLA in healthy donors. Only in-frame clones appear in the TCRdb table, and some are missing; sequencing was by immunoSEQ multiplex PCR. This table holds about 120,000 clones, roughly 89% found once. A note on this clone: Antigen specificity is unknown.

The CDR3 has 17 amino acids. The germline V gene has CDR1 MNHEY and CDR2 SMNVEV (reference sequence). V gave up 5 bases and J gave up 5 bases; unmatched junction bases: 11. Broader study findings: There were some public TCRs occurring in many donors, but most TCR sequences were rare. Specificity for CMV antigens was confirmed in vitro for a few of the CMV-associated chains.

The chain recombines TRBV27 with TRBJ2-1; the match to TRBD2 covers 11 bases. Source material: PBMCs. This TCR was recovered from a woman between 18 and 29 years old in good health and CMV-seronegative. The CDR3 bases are TGTGCCAGCAGTCTCACCCCACTAGCGGGGGCCGACAATGAGCAGTTCTTC. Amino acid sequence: CASSLTPLAGADNEQFF.